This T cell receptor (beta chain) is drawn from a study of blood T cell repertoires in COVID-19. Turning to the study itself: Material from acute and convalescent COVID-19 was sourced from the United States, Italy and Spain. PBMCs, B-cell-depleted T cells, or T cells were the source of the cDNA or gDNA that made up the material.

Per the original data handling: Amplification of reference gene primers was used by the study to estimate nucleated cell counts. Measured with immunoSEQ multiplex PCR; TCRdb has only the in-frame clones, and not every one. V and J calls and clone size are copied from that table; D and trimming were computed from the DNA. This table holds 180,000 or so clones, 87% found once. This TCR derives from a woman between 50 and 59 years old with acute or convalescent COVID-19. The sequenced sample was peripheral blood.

CDR3 DNA: TGCGCCAGCAGCGCCCAGACAGGCTCTAATACGCAGTATTTT. Protein: CASSAQTGSNTQYF. The rearrangement joins TRBV5-1 to TRBJ2-3; a weak D match, TRBD1 (6 bases). This CDR3 region has 14 residues. Germline CDR1 and CDR2: SGHRS and YFSETQ. V was clipped by 4 bases and J by 7 bases, with 16 bases between them.